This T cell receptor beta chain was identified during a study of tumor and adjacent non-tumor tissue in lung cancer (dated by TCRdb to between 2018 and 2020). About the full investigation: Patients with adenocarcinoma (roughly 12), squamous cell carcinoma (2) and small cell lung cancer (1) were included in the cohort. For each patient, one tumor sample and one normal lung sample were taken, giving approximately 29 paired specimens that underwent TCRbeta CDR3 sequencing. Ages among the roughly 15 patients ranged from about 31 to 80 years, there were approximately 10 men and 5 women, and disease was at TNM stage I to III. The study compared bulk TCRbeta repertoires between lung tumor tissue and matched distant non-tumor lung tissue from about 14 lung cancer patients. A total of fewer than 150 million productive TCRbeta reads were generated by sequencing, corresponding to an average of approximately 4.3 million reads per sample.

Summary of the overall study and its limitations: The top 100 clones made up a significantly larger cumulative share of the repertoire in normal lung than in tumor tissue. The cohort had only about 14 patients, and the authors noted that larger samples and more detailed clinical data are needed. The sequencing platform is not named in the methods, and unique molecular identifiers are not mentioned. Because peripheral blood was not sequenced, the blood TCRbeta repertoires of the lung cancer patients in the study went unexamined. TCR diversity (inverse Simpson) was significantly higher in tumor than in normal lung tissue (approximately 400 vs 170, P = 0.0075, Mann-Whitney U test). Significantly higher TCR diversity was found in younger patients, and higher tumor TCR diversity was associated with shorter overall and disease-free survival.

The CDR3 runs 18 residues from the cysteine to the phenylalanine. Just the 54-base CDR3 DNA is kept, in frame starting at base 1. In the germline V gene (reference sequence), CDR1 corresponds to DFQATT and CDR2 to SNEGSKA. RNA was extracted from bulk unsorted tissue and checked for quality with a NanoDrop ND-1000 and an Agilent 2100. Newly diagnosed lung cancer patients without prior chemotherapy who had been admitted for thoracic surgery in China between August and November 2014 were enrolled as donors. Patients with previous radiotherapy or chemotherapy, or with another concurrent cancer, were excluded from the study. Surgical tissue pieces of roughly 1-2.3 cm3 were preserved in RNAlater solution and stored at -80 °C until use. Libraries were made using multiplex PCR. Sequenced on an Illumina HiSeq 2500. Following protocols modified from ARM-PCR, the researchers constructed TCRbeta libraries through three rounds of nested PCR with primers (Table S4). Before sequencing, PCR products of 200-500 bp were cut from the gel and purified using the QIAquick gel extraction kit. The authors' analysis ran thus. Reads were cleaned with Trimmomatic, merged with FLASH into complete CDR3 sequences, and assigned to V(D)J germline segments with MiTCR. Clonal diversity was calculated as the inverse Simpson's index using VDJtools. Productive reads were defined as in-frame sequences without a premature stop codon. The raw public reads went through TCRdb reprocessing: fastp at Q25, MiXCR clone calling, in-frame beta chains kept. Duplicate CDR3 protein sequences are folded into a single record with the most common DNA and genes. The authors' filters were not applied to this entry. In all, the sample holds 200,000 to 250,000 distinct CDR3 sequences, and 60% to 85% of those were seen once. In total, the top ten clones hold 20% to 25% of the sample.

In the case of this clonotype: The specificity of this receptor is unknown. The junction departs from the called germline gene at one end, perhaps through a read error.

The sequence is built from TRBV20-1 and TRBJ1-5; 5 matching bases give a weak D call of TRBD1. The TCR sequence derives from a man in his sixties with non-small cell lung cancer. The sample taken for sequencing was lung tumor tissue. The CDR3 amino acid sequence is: CSARDGGRVRSSNEPQHF. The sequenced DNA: TGCAGTGCTAGAGATGGGGGTCGGGTTCGATCTAGCAATGAGCCCCAGCATTTT.